Each of the 14 T cell receptor beta chains below was sequenced from the same sample in a study of blood T cell repertoires in COVID-19. Libraries were prepared by immunoSEQ multiplex PCR; TCRdb keeps only in-frame clonotypes and omits some of them. This table holds about 200,000 clones, about nine tenths found once. Sequenced material: peripheral blood. All receptors derive from a woman in her forties or fifties with acute or convalescent COVID-19.

The chain joins TRBV15 to TRBJ2-7; weak D call: TRBD2 (5 bases). From germline, CDR1 is LNHNV and CDR2 YYDKDF (reference sequence). Trimming took 0 bases from V and 3 from J, leaving 9 bases between them. This CDR3 contains 14 residues. Here the CDR3 reads CATSRDTEGYEQYF. In DNA, the CDR3 is TGTGCCACCAGCAGAGATACCGAGGGCTACGAGCAGTACTTC.

The V and J genes are TRBV25-1 and TRBJ1-2; D remains ambiguous. Germline V gene lookup returns CDR1 MGHDK and CDR2 SYGVNS. Trimming removed 3 bases from V and 2 bases from J, with 13 bases in between. The CDR3 runs 15 residues. The CDR3 DNA follows: TGTGCCAGCAGTGATCCTTTGGGAGGAAACTATGGCTACACCTTC. It translates to CASSDPLGGNYGYTF.

V is TRBV4-3 and J is TRBJ1-6; 10 bases map to TRBD1. Germline CDR1 LGHNA, CDR2 YSLEER. V trimming: 1 base; J trimming: 10 bases; junction bases outside the gene matches: 4. This CDR3 has 15 amino acids. The CDR3 sequence: CASSQGDRGWSPLHF. CDR3 in DNA: TGCGCCAGCAGCCAAGGGGACAGGGGTTGGTCACCCCTCCACTTT.

This clone was picked up a small number of times. This sequence joins TRBV19 and TRBJ1-5; TRBD1 might be the D (6 bases). This CDR3 is built from 17 residues. Per germline, CDR1 LNHDA and CDR2 SQIVND (reference sequence). V was shortened by 3 bases and J by 1 base, with 16 bases between the two germline ends. CDR3 DNA: TGTGCCAGTAGTATGGGGATCGACAGGCTAAGCAATCAGCCCCAGCATTTT. Amino acids: CASSMGIDRLSNQPQHF.

The chain employs TRBV30 and TRBJ1-5; no definite D call. CDR3 length: 13 residues. CDR1 and CDR2 from the germline V gene are GTSNPN and SVGIG (reference sequence). V was trimmed by 2 bases and J by 3 bases, leaving 8 bases between them. CDR3 in amino acids: CAWSREDNQPQHF. The CDR3 nucleotides are TGTGCCTGGAGTCGGGAAGACAATCAGCCCCAGCATTTT.

The rearrangement joins TRBV2 to TRBJ2-2; 8 bases are shared with TRBD2. The CDR3 is 17 residues long. Germline V gene data show CDR1 as SNHLY and CDR2 as FYNNEI. The J segment lost 5 bases and the V segment lost 5 bases, leaving 13 bases of the junction unmatched. CDR3 DNA sequence: TGTGCCAGCAGTCTTACTAGCGGTAATTTAGGAACCGGGGAGCTGTTTTTT. It codes for CASSLTSGNLGTGELFF.

This clone was detected a few times. V is TRBV29-1 and J is TRBJ1-1; D may be TRBD1 (6 bases). The CDR3 consists of 13 residues. Per germline, CDR1 SQVTM and CDR2 ANQGSEA. V dropped 7 bases and J dropped 0 bases, with 12 bases sitting between them. CDR3 coding DNA: TGCAGCGCTCCCGGGACACTGAACACTGAAGCTTTCTTT. Amino acids: CSAPGTLNTEAFF.

The chain couples TRBV10-3 to TRBJ2-1, with a tentative D call TRBD2 (5 bases). Trimming cost V 6 bases and J 5 bases, with 5 bases left between them. The CDR3 runs to 11 residues. Germline V gene sequence: CDR1 ENHRY, CDR2 SYGVKD. The CDR3 loop reads CAISGNNEQFF. The CDR3 coding sequence is TGTGCCATCAGCGGGAACAATGAGCAGTTCTTC.

The chain has TRBV15 and TRBJ1-3, with 8 bases aligning to TRBD1. Germline lookup yields CDR1 LNHNV and CDR2 YYDKDF (reference sequence). The CDR3 is 14 amino acids. Trimming cost V 8 bases and J 7 bases; bases outside gene matches: 10. CDR3 residues: CATSTRQGFNTIYF. CDR3 coding DNA: TGTGCCACCTCAACCCGACAGGGGTTCAACACCATATATTTT. Complete variable domain (other parts from reference TRBV15 and TRBJ1-3): DAMVIQNPRYQVTQFGKPVTLSCSQTLNHNVMYWYQQKSSQAPKLLFHYYDKDFNNEADTPDNFQSRRPNTSFCFLDIRSPGLGDTAMYLCATSTRQGFNTIYFGEGSWLTVV.

The chain couples TRBV7-3 to TRBJ1-1, with unresolved D. Germline V lookup: CDR1 SGHTA, CDR2 FQGTGA. V was shortened by 5 bases and J by 3 bases, with 10 bases between the two germline ends. This CDR3 contains 13 residues. CDR3 bases: TGTGCCAGCAGCCCGCAAGGAGACACTGAAGCTTTCTTT. Its protein is CASSPQGDTEAFF.

The chain uses TRBV5-5 and TRBJ2-7; perhaps TRBD1 as D (5 bases). The V gene lost 5 bases and the J gene lost 0 bases, with 15 bases spanning the gap. This CDR3 has 15 residues. Germline CDR1 SGHKS, CDR2 YYEKEE (reference sequence). The CDR3 coding sequence is TGTGCCAGCAGGATCCTGCCAGGGCTCTCCTACGAGCAGTACTTC. Protein: CASRILPGLSYEQYF.

The chain recombines TRBV11-3 with TRBJ1-6; the match to TRBD1 covers 9 bases. In germline, CDR1 is SGHNT, CDR2 YENEEA. The CDR3 is 19 amino acids. V shed 1 base and J 10 bases; nucleotides not matched to a gene: 17. CDR3 in DNA: TGTGCCAGCAGCTTAGGAGTCGGACAGGGGTCCTGGGGGGACTCACCCCTCCACTTT. As protein: CASSLGVGQGSWGDSPLHF.

The gene calls are TRBV3-1 (or the pseudogene TRBV3-2) and TRBJ1-4, with D possibly matching TRBD1 (6 bases). Per the germline V gene, CDR1 is LGHDT and CDR2 is YNNKEL (reference sequence). Trimming stripped 4 bases from V and 4 bases from J, with 16 bases between. The CDR3 is made up of 16 amino acids. The CDR3 protein is CASSRSGQRSNEKLFF. Here the CDR3 DNA reads TGTGCCAGCAGCCGAAGCGGACAGAGAAGTAATGAAAAACTGTTTTTT.

The V gene is TRBV5-1, the J gene TRBJ1-1; D is perhaps TRBD1 (5 bases). The V gene's germline CDR1 is SGHRS and CDR2 YFSETQ. CDR3 length: 13 amino acids. The V gene lost 1 base and the J gene lost 4 bases, with 8 bases spanning the gap. CDR3 coding DNA: TGCGCCAGCAGCTTGCACGGGGGCACTGAAGCTTTCTTT. Translation gives CASSLHGGTEAFF.